A selection of T cell receptor beta chains follows, all from one sample in a study of vaccination effects on CD4 cells after COVID-19. Antigens for these TCRs are unknown. Sequencing was performed with immunoSEQ multiplex PCR; in TCRdb, only in-frame clones are kept and a portion is missing. The repertoire holds roughly 33,000 clones, with around 74% as singletons. The material was CD4+ T cells from PBMCs cultured without peptide, obtained after COVID-19 vaccination. The receptors were gathered from a human donor who had a prior SARS-CoV-2 infection. Each CDR3 is given with its conserved first and last residue. Fields, in order: J gene, clone size, V gene, D gene, CDR3 DNA, CDR3 protein. D genes are given only for firm matches. Expanded clones get a size class; other rows say once, few or many, or leave the size out.

>TRBJ1-5|.|TRBV12-5|.
TGTGCTAGTGGTTTGGGGGGTCAGCCCCAGCATTTT
CASGLGGQPQHF
>TRBJ2-3|once|TRBV2|TRBD2
TGTGCCAGCACTCTGGGACTAGCGGACACAGATACGCAGTATTTT
CASTLGLADTDTQYF
>TRBJ1-3|few|TRBV30|TRBD1
TGTGCCTGGAGTCGGACAGGGGAAGGAAACACCATATATTTT
CAWSRTGEGNTIYF
>TRBJ2-5|.|TRBV5-5|TRBD2
TGTGCCAGCAGCCCGATAAGCGGGACCGAGACCCAGTACTTC
CASSPISGTETQYF
>TRBJ1-5|.|TRBV4-2|TRBD1
TGTGCCAGCAGCAAGGACAGGAATCAGCCCCAGCATTTT
CASSKDRNQPQHF
>TRBJ2-7|.|TRBV27|TRBD1
TGTGCCAGCAGTGCAGGGGACAGACTATACGAGCAGTACTTC
CASSAGDRLYEQYF
>TRBJ2-3|.|TRBV19|TRBD2
TGTGCCACTGGCGGGGGGGGGACAACGGATACGCAGTATTTT
CATGGGGTTDTQYF
>TRBJ1-1|.|TRBV19|.
TGTGCCAGTAGTTTCGGGACTGTGAACGCTTTCTTT
CASSFGTVNAFF
>TRBJ2-5|.|TRBV12-3/TRBV12-4|.
TGTGCCAGCAGTTGGGAAGAGACCCAGTACTTC
CASSWEETQYF
>TRBJ2-1|once|TRBV24-1|.
TGTGCTACCAGTGATCGAACCCACCGGAGCTCCTACAATGAGCAGTTCTTC
CATSDRTHRSSYNEQFF
>TRBJ2-1|.|TRBV15|TRBD2
TGTGCCACCAGCAGACTGACTAGCGGGGGCTACAATGAGCAGTTCTTC
CATSRLTSGGYNEQFF
>TRBJ2-7|few|TRBV12-5|TRBD2
TGTGCTAGTGGTTTGGTACCCGGGACTAGCGGGAGGAGGGAGCAGTACTTC
CASGLVPGTSGRREQYF
>TRBJ2-3|.|TRBV15|.
TGTGCCACCAGCAGAGGACCGGGGACCGGGGGCACAGATACGCAGTATTTT
CATSRGPGTGGTDTQYF
>TRBJ1-4|.|TRBV5-6|TRBD1
TGTGCCAGCAGCGCTCTCCGGGACAGGGCGAATGAAAAACTGTTTTTT
CASSALRDRANEKLFF
>TRBJ1-1|.|TRBV5-1|.
TGCGCCAGCAGCTTTACTACAGCTACTGAAGCTTTCTTT
CASSFTTATEAFF
>TRBJ2-5|once|TRBV7-9|.
TGTGCCAGCAGCCGAGTGGGGGGCGAGACCCAGTACTTC
CASSRVGGETQYF
>TRBJ2-7|.|TRBV6-2/TRBV6-3|.
TGTGCCAGCAGTTACACCTTACAACAGACCAACTACGAGCAGTACTTC
CASSYTLQQTNYEQYF
>TRBJ2-1|.|TRBV7-2|.
TGTGCCAGCAGCCGGGTACGGGGCTCCTACAATGAGCAGTTCTTC
CASSRVRGSYNEQFF
>TRBJ1-4|.|TRBV2|TRBD1
TGTGCCAGCAGTGAAGCCCGGACAGGGAATGAAAAACTGTTTTTT
CASSEARTGNEKLFF
>TRBJ2-6|.|TRBV30|.
TGTGCCTGGAGTGTGGCAGGGGCCAACGTCCTGACTTTC
CAWSVAGANVLTF
>TRBJ1-2|.|TRBV25-1|TRBD1
TGTGCCAGCAGTGAATACCTTGGCAGGGGGAATGGCTACACCTTC
CASSEYLGRGNGYTF
>TRBJ2-7|.|TRBV10-3|.
TGTGCCATCAGTGAGTCGTTCGGCGAGCAGTACTTC
CAISESFGEQYF
>TRBJ1-2|.|TRBV3-1/TRBV3-2|.
TGTGCCAGCAGCCAAGCATTGGGTTATGGCTACACCTTC
CASSQALGYGYTF
>TRBJ1-2|few|TRBV7-2|.
TGTGCCAGCAGCTCCACCAGACAGAACTATGGCTACACCTTC
CASSSTRQNYGYTF
>TRBJ2-1|.|TRBV24-1|.
TGTGCCACCAGTGATTCCTATCTATACATCAATGAGCAGTTCTTC
CATSDSYLYINEQFF
>TRBJ2-7|.|TRBV7-2|.
TGTGCCAGCAGCCGGGCACCCTCAGCCATCTACGAGCAGTACTTC
CASSRAPSAIYEQYF
>TRBJ2-7|.|TRBV2|TRBD2
TGTGCCAGCAACGGACTAGCCTACGAGCAGTACTTC
CASNGLAYEQYF
>TRBJ1-1|.|TRBV7-9|.
TGTGCCAGCAGCTTAGGGGCGAACACTGAAGCTTTCTTT
CASSLGANTEAFF
>TRBJ1-5|.|TRBV18|TRBD1
TGTGCCAGCTCATCCCGGGACAGGGTCCATCAGCCCCAGCATTTT
CASSSRDRVHQPQHF
>TRBJ2-7|.|TRBV7-9|TRBD2
TGTGCCAGTGGGCTAGCGGGCGTGATTGAGCAGTACTTC
CASGLAGVIEQYF
>TRBJ2-1|.|TRBV4-2|.
TGTGCCAGCAGCCACCGGGACTTGAGCTCCTACAATGAGCAGTTCTTC
CASSHRDLSSYNEQFF
>TRBJ2-3|.|TRBV30|.
TGTGCCTGGGCCCGACTAGGGGCTAGCACAGATACGCAGTATTTT
CAWARLGASTDTQYF
>TRBJ2-5|few|TRBV5-1|TRBD2
TGCGCCAGCAGGACTAGCGGGAGCTACCAAGAGACCCAGTACTTC
CASRTSGSYQETQYF
>TRBJ1-1|.|TRBV7-8|.
TGTGCCAGCAGCCACCTGGACCTGTTGAACACTGAAGCTTTCTTT
CASSHLDLLNTEAFF
>TRBJ2-1|.|TRBV7-2|TRBD2
TGTGCCAGCACCCACAGTGGGGCTAGCGGGTTGTTAGAGCAGTTCTTC
CASTHSGASGLLEQFF
>TRBJ2-2|.|TRBV5-1|.
TGCGCCAGCAGCTTTACGACCGGGAGCACCGGGGAGCTGTTTTTT
CASSFTTGSTGELFF
>TRBJ2-5|.|TRBV2|.
TGTGCCAGCAGTCGGGACCACTCGGAAGAGACCCAGTACTTC
CASSRDHSEETQYF
>TRBJ1-5|.|TRBV30|TRBD1
TGTGCCTGGAGTGCCCGGGACAGGGGTATTCAGCCCCAGCATTTT
CAWSARDRGIQPQHF
>TRBJ1-2|.|TRBV6-5|TRBD1
TGTGCCAGCAGTTCGGGACAGGGATCCTATGGCTACACCTTC
CASSSGQGSYGYTF
>TRBJ2-7|.|TRBV28|.
TGTGCCAGCACCCTGACAGGGAGGGAGGAGCAGTACTTC
CASTLTGREEQYF
>TRBJ2-5|.|TRBV30|TRBD1
TGTGCCTGGAGTGTGCTGTGGGGGGGACAGGGGGTAAAAGAGACCCAGTACTTC
CAWSVLWGGQGVKETQYF
>TRBJ1-2|.|TRBV6-5|.
TGTGCCAGCAGGGACCCAGGGAGCTATGGCTACACCTTC
CASRDPGSYGYTF